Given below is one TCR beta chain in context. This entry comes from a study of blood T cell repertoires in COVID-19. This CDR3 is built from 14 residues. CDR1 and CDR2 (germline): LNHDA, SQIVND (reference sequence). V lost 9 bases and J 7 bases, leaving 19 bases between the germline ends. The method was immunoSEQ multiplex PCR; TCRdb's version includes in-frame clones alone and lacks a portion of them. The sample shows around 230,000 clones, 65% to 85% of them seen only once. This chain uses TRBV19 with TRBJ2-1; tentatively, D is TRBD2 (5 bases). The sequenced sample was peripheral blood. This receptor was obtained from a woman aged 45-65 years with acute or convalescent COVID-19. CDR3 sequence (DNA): TGTGCCAGCAATGCCCTAAGACGGGGTAATGAGCAGTTCTTC. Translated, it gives CASNALRRGNEQFF.